The 26 T cell receptor beta chains listed next were all sequenced from one sample in a study of cytomegalovirus exposure and HLA in healthy donors. With 60 Vbeta and 13 Jbeta primers, the PCR was carried out. Clones were read by immunoSEQ multiplex PCR, and TCRdb kept only the in-frame ones, dropping some. Among about 82,000 clones listed, about 78% were seen once. Sample: PBMCs. Source of these receptors: a male donor in good health and CMV-seropositive.

The gene calls are TRBV5-6 and TRBJ2-7; TRBD1 matches at 9 bases. The CDR3 length is 16 residues. The junction had 7 bases not matched to a gene; V was cut back by 0 bases and J by 3 bases. Germline V gene sequence: CDR1 SGHDT, CDR2 YYEEEE. This CDR3 is CASSLASGQGFYEQYF. In nucleotides, the CDR3 is TGTGCCAGCAGCTTGGCATCGGGACAGGGTTTCTACGAGCAGTACTTC.

This clone has just a few counts. V usage is TRBV19 and J usage is TRBJ2-5; the match to TRBD2 covers 11 bases. Germline assignment: CDR1 LNHDA and CDR2 SQIVND (reference sequence). The CDR3 sequence is 18 residues long. Trimming took 4 bases from V and 2 from J; bases not matched to a gene: 12. The CDR3 DNA reads as TGTGCCAGTAGTACGGTGGAACTAGCGGGAGTATTTCAAGAGACCCAGTACTTC. This encodes CASSTVELAGVFQETQYF.

The chain carries TRBV7-2 and TRBJ2-7; a possible D gene is TRBD2 (5 bases). CDR1 and CDR2 (germline): SGHTA, FQGNSA. The CDR3 consists of 13 residues. Trimming pared 5 bases from V and 6 bases from J, leaving 14 bases between. For the CDR3, the DNA is TGTGCCAGCAGCGCCGCGGGTCTCGGCGAGCAGTACTTC. This codes for CASSAAGLGEQYF.

The chain recombines TRBV4-1 with TRBJ1-1; 9 bases are a match to TRBD1. The CDR3 extends over 11 amino acids. Germline CDR1 and CDR2: MGHRA and YSYEKL. With V trimmed by 10 bases and J by 7 bases, 4 bases remained unmatched. The CDR3 loop is CATRQGGEAFF. CDR3 in DNA: TGCGCCACCAGACAGGGGGGTGAAGCTTTCTTT.

The chain uses TRBV7-8 and TRBJ2-5; D unresolved. Germline V CDR1 and CDR2: SGHVS, FQNEAQ. The CDR3 extends over 13 amino acids. V was clipped by 1 base and J by 2 bases, with 5 bases between them. The CDR3 nucleotides are TGTGCCAGCAGCTTAGTGCAGCAAGAGACCCAGTACTTC. Its protein product is CASSLVQQETQYF.

This clone was observed a few times. Other DNA sequences in the same sample also yield this CDR3. The chain links TRBV6-5 to TRBJ1-1; maybe TRBD1 (5 bases). The germline V gene encodes CDR1 MNHEY and CDR2 SVGAGI. The CDR3 length is 13 residues. Trimming took 3 bases from V and 3 from J, leaving 8 bases between them. CDR3 coding DNA: TGTGCCAGCAGTTATGGAGGGGACACTGAAGCTTTCTTT. Its protein product is CASSYGGDTEAFF.

This clone was observed a handful of times. The V call is TRBV9, the J call TRBJ2-1; TRBD1 matches 9 bases. V shed 0 bases and J 2 bases; nucleotides not matched to a gene: 6. This CDR3 is built from 17 residues. Germline V lookup: CDR1 SGDLS, CDR2 YYNGEE. The CDR3 loop reads CASSVGGTGLAYNEQFF. The CDR3 region has the DNA TGTGCCAGCAGCGTAGGGGGGACAGGGTTGGCCTACAATGAGCAGTTCTTC.

The chain employs TRBV29-1 and TRBJ2-7; no clear D. Trimming left V 6 bases short and J 0 bases short, with 15 bases between. The CDR3 is 14 residues long. From germline, CDR1 is SQVTM and CDR2 ANQGSEA. The CDR3 spells CSVKRPTSSYEQYF. The CDR3 coding sequence is TGCAGCGTAAAACGGCCGACAAGCTCCTACGAGCAGTACTTC.

The rearrangement joins TRBV6-1 to TRBJ1-2; 9 bases agree with TRBD1. V was clipped by 7 bases and J by 4 bases; unmatched bases: 4. The germline V gene encodes CDR1 MNHNS and CDR2 SASEGT. This CDR3 comprises 13 residues. CDR3 nucleotide sequence: TGTGCCAGCAATACGGGACAGGGCTATGGCTACACCTTC. This translates into CASNTGQGYGYTF.

The chain combines TRBV7-9 with TRBJ2-1, with 7 bases fitting TRBD2. Germline V gene sequence: CDR1 SEHNR, CDR2 FQNEAQ (reference sequence). V gave up 5 bases and J gave up 4 bases; unmatched junction bases: 8. The CDR3 has 15 residues. CDR3 sequence (DNA): TGTGCCAGCAGCACGGGAGGTTCCACTTACAATGAGCAGTTCTTC. It codes for CASSTGGSTYNEQFF.

This chain joins TRBV29-1 and TRBJ2-7; 12 bases align to TRBD2. V was clipped by 4 bases and J by 5 bases; unmatched bases: 6. CDR3 length: 14 residues. Germline-derived CDR1 and CDR2 are SQVTM and ANQGSEA. The CDR3 DNA reads TGCAGCGTTGCGACTAGCGGGGGTATCGACGAGCAGTACTTC. Translating it yields CSVATSGGIDEQYF.

CDR3 amino acids: CASSFRDRSYTIYF. DNA of the CDR3: TGTGCCAGCAGTTTTCGGGACAGGTCGTACACCATATATTTT. The gene calls are TRBV28 and TRBJ1-3; 8 nucleotides align to TRBD1. The CDR3 sequence is 14 residues long. V gave up 3 bases and J gave up 8 bases; unmatched junction bases: 6. Germline V gene lookup returns CDR1 MDHEN and CDR2 SYDVKM.

V gene TRBV27 combines with J gene TRBJ2-3; weak D call: TRBD1 (6 bases). V lost 7 bases to trimming and J lost 0 bases, with 14 bases between them. Germline V gene data show CDR1 as MNHEY and CDR2 as SMNVEV (reference sequence). The CDR3 runs 15 residues. The CDR3 DNA is TGTGCCAGCACAACGACAGGAACTAGCACAGATACGCAGTATTTT. Amino acid sequence: CASTTTGTSTDTQYF.

Comment on this clone: This sample also contains other DNA sequences that code for the same CDR3. This chain connects TRBV7-3 to TRBJ1-1; D unclear. The CDR3 loop spans 13 amino acids. Trimming took off 5 bases at V and 0 bases at J, with 7 bases between the two ends. Germline values: CDR1 SGHTA, CDR2 FQGTGA. The DNA of the CDR3 is TGTGCCAGCAGCCCGGAGTTGAACACTGAAGCTTTCTTT. Its translation: CASSPELNTEAFF. The variable domain in full, with the rest retrieved from reference TRBV7-3 and TRBJ1-1, is GAGVSQTPSNKVTEKGKYVELRCDPISGHTALYWYRQSLGQGPEFLIYFQGTGAADDSGLPNDRFFAVRPEGSVSTLKIQRTERGDSAVYLCASSPELNTEAFFGQGTRLTVV.

The V call is TRBV10-3, the J call TRBJ1-1; 10 bases agree with TRBD1. The junction had 7 bases not matched to a gene; V was cut back by 0 bases and J by 6 bases. Germline CDR1 is ENHRY and CDR2 is SYGVKD. CDR3 length: 16 amino acids. The CDR3: CAISESLGQGFAEAFF. The CDR3 DNA reads as TGTGCCATCAGTGAGTCGTTGGGACAGGGGTTCGCTGAAGCTTTCTTT.

This chain connects TRBV7-2 to TRBJ2-3, with TRBD1 identical over 7 bases. Germline V lookup: CDR1 SGHTA, CDR2 FQGNSA. Trimming took 2 bases from V and 2 from J; bases not matched to a gene: 7. The CDR3 contains 16 residues. The CDR3 loop is CASSLYTGVFTDTQYF. The CDR3 coding sequence is TGTGCCAGCAGCTTATATACAGGGGTTTTCACAGATACGCAGTATTTT. The variable domain in full, with the rest retrieved from reference TRBV7-2 and TRBJ2-3, is GAGVSQSPSNKVTEKGKDVELRCDPISGHTALYWYRQSLGQGLEFLIYFQGNSAPDKSGLPSDRFSAERTGGSVSTLTIQRTQQEDSAVYLCASSLYTGVFTDTQYFGPGTRLTVL.

DNA for the CDR3: TGTGCCAGCAGCTTTGGCGGGCAGGGGGAGGCTTTCTTT. This encodes CASSFGGQGEAFF. The J gene is TRBJ1-1, the V gene TRBV7-8; 7 bases line up with TRBD1. Trimming at V came to 3 bases and at J to 11 bases, leaving 9 bases not matched to a gene. The CDR3 loop spans 13 amino acids. Looked up from germline, CDR1 is SGHVS and CDR2 is FQNEAQ.

The V gene is TRBV5-6, the J gene TRBJ1-2; possibly TRBD1 for D (6 bases). V dropped 0 bases and J dropped 8 bases, with 17 bases sitting between them. There are 15 residues in the CDR3. Per the germline V gene, CDR1 is SGHDT and CDR2 is YYEEEE. CDR3: CASSLELQGMYGYTF. In DNA, the CDR3 is TGTGCCAGCAGCTTGGAACTGCAGGGGATGTACGGCTACACCTTC.

CDR3 sequence reads: CASSPQEGLAYNEQFF. The CDR3 bases are TGCGCCAGCAGCCCCCAGGAGGGGTTGGCCTACAATGAGCAGTTCTTC. The chain is built from TRBV5-1 and TRBJ2-1; maybe TRBD2 (6 bases). Germline V gene data show CDR1 as SGHRS and CDR2 as YFSETQ. V was cut by 4 bases and J by 2 bases, with 16 bases left in between. The CDR3 spans 16 residues.

This chain uses TRBV11-3 with TRBJ2-3; TRBD2 might be the D (6 bases). V was pared by 1 base and J by 2 bases, with 7 bases between. The length of the CDR3 is 14 residues. Germline V gene sequence: CDR1 SGHNT, CDR2 YENEEA. The CDR3 sequence: CASSLAGDTDTQYF. The CDR3 nucleotides are TGTGCCAGCAGCTTAGCGGGAGACACAGATACGCAGTATTTT.

V gene TRBV6-5 combines with J gene TRBJ2-7; possible D gene TRBD1, 6 bases. Deletions cut 0 bases from V and 5 bases from J, with 17 bases between. The germline V gene has CDR1 MNHEY and CDR2 SVGAGI. The CDR3 spans 16 residues. CDR3 sequence reads: CASSYSKTGGVNEQYF. The CDR3 DNA reads as TGTGCCAGCAGTTACTCGAAGACAGGTGGGGTCAACGAGCAGTACTTC.

The rearrangement joins TRBV18 to TRBJ1-1, with no clear D. Trimming shortened V by 3 bases and J by 5 bases, and 13 bases separated the two germline ends. The CDR3 extends over 14 amino acids. In germline, CDR1 is KGHSH, CDR2 LQKENI. The CDR3 region is CASSPGLSGTEAFF. CDR3 DNA sequence: TGTGCCAGCTCACCCGGGTTATCGGGGACTGAAGCTTTCTTT.

The chain is built from TRBV6-5 and TRBJ1-2; maybe TRBD1 (6 bases). CDR1 and CDR2 (germline): MNHEY, SVGAGI. Deletions cut 5 bases from V and 1 base from J, with 11 bases between. The CDR3 extends over 14 amino acids. The CDR3 region has the DNA TGTGCCAGCAGTCGGGGGGCCCTTAACTATGGCTACACCTTC. This codes for CASSRGALNYGYTF.

The V gene is TRBV9, the J gene TRBJ2-1; no firm D call. V was pared by 0 bases and J by 8 bases, with 18 bases between. The germline V gene has CDR1 SGDLS and CDR2 YYNGEE. The CDR3 length is 16 residues. In DNA, the CDR3 is TGTGCCAGCAGCGTAGAAGGTCGGCCACTCCGGGATGAGCAGTTCTTC. Translation gives CASSVEGRPLRDEQFF.

This clone was observed a single time. V gene TRBV30 combines with J gene TRBJ1-5, with D tentatively TRBD1 (6 bases). The CDR3 runs to 15 residues. With 3 bases removed from V and 4 bases from J, the gap between germline ends came to 16 bases. Germline V lookup: CDR1 GTSNPN, CDR2 SVGIG (reference sequence). The CDR3 is CAWSNLRDKNQPQHF. In DNA, the CDR3 is TGTGCCTGGAGCAATCTCCGGGACAAGAATCAGCCCCAGCATTTT.

The DNA of the CDR3 is TGTGCCAGCAGTCCCGTAGTCATGAACACTGAAGCTTTCTTT. Translated, it gives CASSPVVMNTEAFF. The V gene is TRBV27, the J gene TRBJ1-1; D unclear. Trimming took off 5 bases at V and 0 bases at J, with 10 bases between the two ends. The CDR3 is made up of 14 amino acids. Germline CDR1 reads MNHEY; CDR2 reads SMNVEV (reference sequence).